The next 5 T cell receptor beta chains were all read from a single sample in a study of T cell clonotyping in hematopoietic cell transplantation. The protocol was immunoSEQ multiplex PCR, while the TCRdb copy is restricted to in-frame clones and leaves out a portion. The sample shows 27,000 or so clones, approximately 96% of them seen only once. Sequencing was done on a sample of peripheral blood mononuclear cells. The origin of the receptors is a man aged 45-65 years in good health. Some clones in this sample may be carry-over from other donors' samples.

CDR3 sequence reads: CASSDSGDTGELFF. CDR3 nucleotides: TGTGCCAGCAGTGACTCGGGGGACACCGGGGAGCTGTTTTTT. The chain recombines TRBV6-4 with TRBJ2-2; D might be TRBD1 or TRBD2, each matching 5 bases. This CDR3 spans 14 amino acids. Deletions cut 0 bases from V and 3 bases from J, with 5 bases between. The V gene's germline CDR1 is MRHNA and CDR2 SNTAGT.

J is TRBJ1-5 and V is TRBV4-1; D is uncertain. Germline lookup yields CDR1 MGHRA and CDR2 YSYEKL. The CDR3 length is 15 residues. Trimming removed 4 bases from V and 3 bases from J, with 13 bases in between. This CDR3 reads CASSRVVGYNQPQHF. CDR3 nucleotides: TGCGCCAGCAGCCGGGTCGTCGGGTACAATCAGCCCCAGCATTTT.

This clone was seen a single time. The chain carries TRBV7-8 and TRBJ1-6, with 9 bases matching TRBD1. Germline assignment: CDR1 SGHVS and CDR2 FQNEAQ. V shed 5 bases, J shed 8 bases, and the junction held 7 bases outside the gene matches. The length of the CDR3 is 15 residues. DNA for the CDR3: TGTGCCAGCAGCCCTCCTAGGACAGGGGATTCACCCCTCCACTTT. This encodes CASSPPRTGDSPLHF.

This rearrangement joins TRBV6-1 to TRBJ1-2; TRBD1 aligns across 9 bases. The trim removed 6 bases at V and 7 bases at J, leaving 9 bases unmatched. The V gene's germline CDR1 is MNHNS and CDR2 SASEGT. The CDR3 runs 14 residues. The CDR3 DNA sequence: TGTGCCAGCAGGGAACTGACAGGGGGAGGTGGCTACACCTTC. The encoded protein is CASRELTGGGGYTF.

CDR3 region: CATSPAVDQPQHF. The CDR3 bases are TGTGCCACCAGCCCCGCGGTTGACCAGCCCCAGCATTTT. The chain has TRBV15 and TRBJ1-5; D remains ambiguous. V dropped 5 bases and J dropped 7 bases, with 12 bases sitting between them. The length of the CDR3 is 13 residues. Germline V gives CDR1 LNHNV, CDR2 YYDKDF (reference sequence).